One and the same sample provided the 4 T cell receptor beta chains below, sequenced in a study of cytomegalovirus exposure and HLA in healthy donors. The PCR made use of 60 Vbeta and 13 Jbeta primers. TCRdb keeps only in-frame clones here, not all; method: immunoSEQ multiplex PCR. The sample has about 140,000 clones; 65% to 80% are singletons. The source material was PBMCs. The receptors were sampled from a male donor in good health and CMV-seropositive.

V and J are TRBV4-1 and TRBJ2-1; 9 nucleotides match TRBD2. Per germline, CDR1 MGHRA and CDR2 YSYEKL. The junction had 2 bases not matched to a gene; V was cut back by 1 base and J by 4 bases. This CDR3 has 15 residues. CDR3 sequence reads: CASSQVTSGYNEQFF. CDR3 in DNA: TGCGCCAGCAGCCAAGTGACTAGCGGTTACAATGAGCAGTTCTTC.

V and J are TRBV6-5 and TRBJ2-3; 7 bases match TRBD1. Looked up from germline, CDR1 is MNHEY and CDR2 is SVGAGI. CDR3 length: 14 residues. Trimming took 1 base from V and 4 from J; bases not matched to a gene: 2. The CDR3 nucleotides read TGTGCCAGCAGTTACTACGGACAGGCAGATACGCAGTATTTT. Its translation: CASSYYGQADTQYF.

The chain recombines TRBV18 with TRBJ2-1, with D possibly matching TRBD2 (6 bases). Germline values: CDR1 KGHSH, CDR2 LQKENI. V shed 3 bases and J shed 7 bases, with 19 bases lying between them. This CDR3 region has 16 residues. The CDR3 DNA sequence: TGTGCCAGCTCACCCTACCTCGCCGGGAGCTCTAATGAGCAGTTCTTC. Protein product: CASSPYLAGSSNEQFF.

The rearrangement links TRBV27 to TRBJ2-7, with 9 bases matching TRBD1. The CDR3 loop spans 14 amino acids. The germline CDR1 and CDR2 sequences are MNHEY and SMNVEV (reference sequence). Trimming cost V 6 bases and J 4 bases; bases outside gene matches: 7. CDR3 loop: CASSPGQGLYEQYF. The CDR3 DNA sequence: TGTGCCAGCAGCCCGGGACAGGGTTTGTACGAGCAGTACTTC.